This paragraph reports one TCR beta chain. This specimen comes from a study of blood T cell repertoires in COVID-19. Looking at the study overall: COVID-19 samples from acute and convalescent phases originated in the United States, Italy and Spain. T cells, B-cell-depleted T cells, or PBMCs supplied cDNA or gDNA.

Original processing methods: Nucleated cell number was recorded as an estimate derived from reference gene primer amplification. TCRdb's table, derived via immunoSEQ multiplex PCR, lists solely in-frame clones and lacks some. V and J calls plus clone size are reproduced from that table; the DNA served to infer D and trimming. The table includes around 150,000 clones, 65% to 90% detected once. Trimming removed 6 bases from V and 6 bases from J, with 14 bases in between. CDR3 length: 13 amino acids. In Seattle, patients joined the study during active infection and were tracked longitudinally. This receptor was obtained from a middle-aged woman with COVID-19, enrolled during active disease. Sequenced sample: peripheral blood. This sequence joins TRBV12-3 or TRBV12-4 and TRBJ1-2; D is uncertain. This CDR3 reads CASRPASVDGYTF. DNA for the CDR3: TGTGCCAGCAGGCCTGCCTCAGTGGATGGCTACACCTTC.